These 26 T cell receptor beta chains share one sample of origin, sequenced in a study of post-analysis software for immune sequencing data. Antigens of these TCRs are unknown. The TCR beta cDNA libraries contained unique molecular identifiers. TCRdb re-analysed the PCR reads in MiXCR, keeping a single row per CDR3 protein. In the table there are about 260,000 distinct CDR3 sequences, around 34% of which are singletons. Points from the study as a whole: Comparison of patients with controls showed five TRBV segments more frequent in patients, TRBV5-6, TRBV5-1 and TRBV20-1 among them.

The material sequenced was blood. The receptors derive from a girl aged 5 to 17 with multiple sclerosis.

This clonotype has only a few counts. In DNA form, the CDR3 reads TGCGCCAGCAGCCCACTAGCGGGATTCGGGGAGACCCAGTACTTC. This encodes CASSPLAGFGETQYF. The V call is TRBV4-1, the J call TRBJ2-5; 10 bases are shared with TRBD2. The germline V gene encodes CDR1 MGHRA and CDR2 YSYEKL. V was clipped by 4 bases and J by 5 bases; unmatched bases: 7. The CDR3 has 15 residues.

This clonotype was detected ten times or more. This rearrangement joins TRBV25-1 to TRBJ1-6; 7 bases align to TRBD1. The CDR3 has 13 residues. Per germline, CDR1 MGHDK and CDR2 SYGVNS. Unmatched junction bases numbered 3, after V lost 7 bases and J lost 6 bases. The CDR3 coding sequence is TGTGCCAGCACCGGACAGGCTAATTCACCCCTCCACTTT. Protein: CASTGQANSPLHF.

V is TRBV29-1 and J is TRBJ2-4; a possible D gene is TRBD1 (5 bases). Gene TRBJ2-5 matches the end of the DNA better, so the J call may be wrong. Germline loops: CDR1 SQVTM, CDR2 ANQGSEA. The CDR3 loop spans 13 amino acids. This CDR3 reads CSVDSGLRETQYF. The DNA of the CDR3 is TGCAGCGTTGACTCAGGGCTGCGAGAGACCCAGTACTTC.

This clonotype was counted a few times. A much larger clone differs by one base, so this may be a read error. The genes are TRBV7-2 and TRBJ2-5; 9 positions match TRBD1. The CDR3 has 14 residues. The germline gives CDR1 SGHTA, CDR2 FQGNSA. J gave up 7 bases and V 5 bases, and 8 bases lay outside the gene matches. The CDR3 DNA sequence: TGTGCCAGCAGCGTCGGGACAGGGTGTGGGACCCAGTACTTC. Amino acids: CASSVGTGCGTQYF. The full variable domain, in which reference TRBV7-2 and TRBJ2-5 provide the parts outside the CDR3, is GAGVSQSPSNKVTEKGKDVELRCDPISGHTALYWYRQSLGQGLEFLIYFQGNSAPDKSGLPSDRFSAERTGGSVSTLTIQRTQQEDSAVYLCASSVGTGCGTQYFGPGTRLLVL.

This clonotype has ten or more counts. The rearrangement uses TRBV6-1 and TRBJ2-1; D remains ambiguous. This CDR3 comprises 13 residues. Looked up from germline, CDR1 is MNHNS and CDR2 is SASEGT. Trimming removed 2 bases at V and 5 bases at J, with 7 bases between. The CDR3 loop reads CASSERWNNEQFF. As DNA, the CDR3 is TGTGCCAGCAGTGAACGCTGGAACAATGAGCAGTTCTTC.

The table lists this clonotype with many counts. The chain employs TRBV27 and TRBJ2-1; no clear D. From germline, CDR1 is MNHEY and CDR2 SMNVEV (reference sequence). CDR3 length: 14 amino acids. The ends were cut back, 8 bases at V and 0 bases at J, with 11 bases in the middle. Written as DNA, the CDR3 is TGTGCCAGCTCGAACCGCGGCTCCTACAATGAGCAGTTCTTC. Encoded protein: CASSNRGSYNEQFF.

This clonotype has at least ten counts. The CDR3 here is CASSEALLAGGSYNEQFF. The CDR3 coding sequence is TGTGCCAGCAGTGAAGCGCTTCTAGCGGGAGGCTCCTACAATGAGCAGTTCTTC. The chain is built from TRBV2 and TRBJ2-1; 11 bases fit TRBD2. CDR3 length: 18 residues. Trimming at V came to 0 bases and at J to 0 bases, leaving 4 bases not matched to a gene. The V gene's germline CDR1 is SNHLY and CDR2 FYNNEI.

The chain combines TRBV20-1 with TRBJ2-3, with D unresolved. Germline-derived CDR1 and CDR2 are DFQATT and SNEGSKA (reference sequence). This CDR3 has 13 amino acids. V shed 1 base and J shed 0 bases, with 5 bases lying between them. CDR3 nucleotide sequence: TGCAGTGCTAGAGGGGCTAGCACAGATACGCAGTATTTT. Its protein product is CSARGASTDTQYF.

Worth noting for this clonotype: A much larger clone lies one base from this, so it may be a read error. This sequence joins TRBV6-5 and TRBJ2-3; D is possibly TRBD2 (5 bases). The germline CDR1 and CDR2 sequences are MNHEY and SVGAGI. V was trimmed by 2 bases and J by 1 base, leaving 22 bases between them. The CDR3 extends over 19 amino acids. CDR3 DNA: TGTGCCAGCAGTTACCCGGTTCCGGGGTCCAAGGGAGGCACAGATACGCAGTATTTT. Translation: CASSYPVPGSKGGTDTQYF.

Remarks on this clonotype: A much larger clonotype is one base distant, so this may be a read error. The chain joins TRBV5-4 to TRBJ2-1; 7 bases match TRBD1. CDR3 length equals 17 residues. Losses at the gene ends were 0 bases for V and 6 bases for J; bases not matched to a gene: 12. Germline values: CDR1 SGHNT, CDR2 YYREEE (reference sequence). In nucleotides, the CDR3 is TGTGCCAGCAGCTTGGGAAGACAGGGCGGCACCTGCAATGAGCAGTTCTTC. Its translation: CASSLGRQGGTCNEQFF. Filled out from reference TRBV5-4 and TRBJ2-1, the complete variable domain reads ETGVTQSPTHLIKTRGQQVTLRCSSQSGHNTVSWYQQALGQGPQFIFQYYREEENGRGNFPPRFSGLQFPNYSSELNVNALELDDSALYLCASSLGRQGGTCNEQFFGPGTRLTVL.

This clonotype was counted a few times. V and J are TRBV4-2 and TRBJ1-4; a possible D gene is TRBD1 (5 bases). With 3 bases removed from V and 8 bases from J, the gap between germline ends came to 19 bases. The CDR3 is made up of 16 amino acids. Per the germline V gene, CDR1 is LGHNA and CDR2 is YNFKEQ. The CDR3 DNA reads TGTGCCAGCAGCCACCCCGGCCGGGGGGGTAAAGAAAAACTGTTTTTT. Encoded protein: CASSHPGRGGKEKLFF.

The chain is built from TRBV10-3 and TRBJ1-2; D gene ambiguous. V lost 8 bases, J lost 7 bases, and 17 bases lay in between. The CDR3 contains 13 residues. Germline-derived CDR1 and CDR2 are ENHRY and SYGVKD. The CDR3 loop reads CAIQDGLTGGYTF. Written as DNA, the CDR3 is TGTGCCATCCAGGATGGACTTACGGGTGGCTACACCTTC.

The table lists this clonotype with a few counts. This chain connects TRBV28 to TRBJ1-1; no clear D. V lost 3 bases and J lost 4, with 12 bases in between. The CDR3 is made up of 14 amino acids. Germline V CDR1 and CDR2: MDHEN, SYDVKM. CDR3 sequence reads: CASSLGWEATEAFF. In DNA form, the CDR3 reads TGTGCCAGCAGTTTGGGGTGGGAGGCCACTGAAGCTTTCTTT.

The chain employs TRBV6-1 and TRBJ2-7; no firm D call. Germline V lookup: CDR1 MNHNS, CDR2 SASEGT. The CDR3 totals 12 residues. The germline V and J ends were trimmed by 3 bases and 3 bases, with 6 bases remaining between them. This CDR3 is CASSESNYEQYF. CDR3 bases: TGTGCCAGCAGTGAGTCCAACTACGAGCAGTACTTC.

This clonotype was detected once. The rearrangement joins TRBV3-1 to TRBJ2-5, with a possible D match to TRBD1 (5 bases). The CDR3 is 14 residues long. CDR1 is LGHDT, CDR2 YNNKEL, per germline (reference sequence). V was cut by 3 bases and J by 5 bases, with 13 bases left in between. The CDR3, as DNA: TGTGCCAGCAGCCAGGGGCGAGATCTTGAGACCCAGTACTTC. Translated: CASSQGRDLETQYF.

Regarding this clonotype: The junction departs from the called germline gene at one end, perhaps through a read error. This rearrangement joins TRBV12-3 or TRBV12-4 to TRBJ2-3; D uncertain. The CDR3 covers 13 residues. The CDR3 reads CASSLVPTDAQYF. The CDR3 bases are TGTGCCAGCAGTTTAGTCCCCACAGATGCGCAGTATTTT.

At least ten counts were recorded for this clonotype. The gene calls are TRBV6-5 and TRBJ1-6, with D possibly TRBD1 on 5 matching bases. CDR1 is MNHEY, CDR2 SVGAGI, per germline. V dropped 6 bases and J dropped 3 bases, with 12 bases sitting between them. The CDR3 is 15 residues long. CDR3 sequence reads: CASSRDSNYNSPLHF. The CDR3 DNA sequence: TGTGCCAGCAGCCGCGACAGTAACTATAATTCACCCCTCCACTTT.

On this clonotype itself: A much larger clone differs from this one at a single base, so this may be a read error. The gene calls are TRBV7-9 and TRBJ2-1; TRBD2 matches at 9 bases. The germline CDR1 and CDR2 sequences are SEHNR and FQNEAQ (reference sequence). The CDR3 totals 17 residues. This chain's CDR3 is CSSSFPPGGGVDNEQFF. The CDR3 DNA is TGTTCCAGCAGCTTCCCCCCAGGCGGGGGGGTGGACAATGAGCAGTTCTTC.

The rearrangement links TRBV7-9 to TRBJ2-5; D not resolved. V was trimmed by 2 bases and J by 5 bases, leaving 9 bases between them. This CDR3 contains 13 residues. CDR1 and CDR2 from the germline V gene are SEHNR and FQNEAQ (reference sequence). CDR3 coding DNA: TGTGCCAGCAGCTTAAAGAATGAGGAGACCCAGTACTTC. It encodes CASSLKNEETQYF. The full variable domain, rest sourced from reference TRBV7-9 and TRBJ2-5, is DTGVSQNPRHKITKRGQNVTFRCDPISEHNRLYWYRQTLGQGPEFLTYFQNEAQLEKSRLLSDRFSAERPKGSFSTLEIQRTEQGDSAMYLCASSLKNEETQYFGPGTRLLVL.

In its sample, this clonotype was seen a few times. A much larger clone lies a single base off, so this may be a read error. The gene calls are TRBV27 and TRBJ2-3; 9 nucleotides line up with TRBD2. The CDR3 is 15 amino acids. The V gene's germline CDR1 is MNHEY and CDR2 SMNVEV (reference sequence). The CDR3 spells CVSSRTSADTDTQYF. The DNA for the CDR3 is TGTGTCAGCAGTAGGACTAGCGCTGACACAGATACGCAGTATTTT.

The chain uses TRBV10-3 and TRBJ2-3, with TRBD2 identical over 12 bases. The trim removed 8 bases at V and 1 base at J, leaving 4 bases unmatched. This CDR3 spans 15 amino acids. Germline CDR1 ENHRY, CDR2 SYGVKD. CDR3 bases: TGTGCCATCCGGCGACTAGCGGGGGGCACAGATACGCAGTATTTT. Its translation: CAIRRLAGGTDTQYF.

The chain recombines TRBV20-1 with TRBJ1-1, with 7 bases identical to TRBD1. V was clipped by 3 bases and J by 5 bases; unmatched bases: 9. Germline CDR1 DFQATT, CDR2 SNEGSKA (reference sequence). The CDR3 loop spans 14 amino acids. This chain's CDR3 is CSARAGGRVTEAFF. The CDR3 DNA sequence: TGCAGTGCTAGGGCAGGGGGACGGGTGACTGAAGCTTTCTTT.

DNA of the CDR3: TGTGCCAGCAGCCAAGGTATATACGAGCAGTACTTC. It specifies CASSQGIYEQYF. The chain links TRBV4-2 to TRBJ2-7; D gene unclear. V dropped 1 base and J dropped 4 bases, with 5 bases sitting between them. Looked up from germline, CDR1 is LGHNA and CDR2 is YNFKEQ. CDR3 length: 12 residues.

This clonotype occurred many times. The chain links TRBV9 to TRBJ2-6; D uncertain. This CDR3 has 15 amino acids. CDR1 is SGDLS, CDR2 YYNGEE, per germline. V lost 3 bases and J lost 2, with 9 bases in between. In DNA form, the CDR3 reads TGTGCCAGCAGCGCCCTAAGCGCTGGGGCCAACGTCCTGACTTTC. Protein: CASSALSAGANVLTF.

The table lists this clonotype with many counts. The rearrangement joins TRBV4-1 to TRBJ1-2; maybe TRBD1 (5 bases). CDR1 and CDR2 from the germline V gene are MGHRA and YSYEKL. V was trimmed by 1 base and J by 4 bases, leaving 10 bases between them. The CDR3 runs 14 residues. The CDR3 here is CASSQAREGYGYTF. CDR3 nucleotides: TGCGCCAGCAGCCAAGCCAGGGAAGGCTATGGCTACACCTTC.

This clonotype was seen ten or more times. The J gene is TRBJ1-1, the V gene TRBV29-1; D is undetermined. The germline V and J ends were trimmed by 4 bases and 2 bases, with 11 bases remaining between them. Germline V CDR1 and CDR2: SQVTM, ANQGSEA. The CDR3 is 13 residues long. The CDR3 DNA follows: TGCAGCGTTGGGAGGCAGTCTAACACTGAAGCTTTCTTT. Residues: CSVGRQSNTEAFF.